The subject of this entry is one T cell receptor beta chain. Which antigen it targets is not known. No per-base quality is available; no much larger clone lies one base away. The data were taken from a study of cytomegalovirus exposure and HLA in healthy donors (dated by TCRdb to between 2016 and 2019). Study-level background: According to a later analysis, one platform produced both the 100 to 150 validation repertoires and the 620 or so repertoires of the first cohort. The study was designed to test whether signatures of past pathogen exposure could be identified by cataloging public T cell receptors. A separate validation cohort of roughly 120 different subjects was used in addition to the approximately 700-subject first cohort. High-throughput TCR immunosequencing, statistical association of individual TCRs with disease status, and machine learning were combined to predict cytomegalovirus infection status. The investigation overall reported the following: In vitro tests confirmed that a few of the cytomegalovirus-associated TCR beta chains recognize cytomegalovirus antigens. It was suggested by the authors that the approach could potentially be generalized to other disease states and immunological phenotypes. A later analysis found that TCRs clustered in the first cohort also tended to co-occur in the 130 or so validation repertoires, with roughly 95% of cluster scores above 0. The validation cohort had no HLA typing available for a later analysis, so co-occurrence within that cohort was assessed over all 130 or so repertoires. The classifier was reported to diagnose cytomegalovirus status with high specificity and sensitivity in both the original cohort and the validation cohort. In the study, about 150 TCR beta chains were listed as associated with cytomegalovirus. While some public TCRs were present in many individuals, most TCR sequences turned up only very rarely across donors.

To prepare the library, the immunoSEQ multiplex PCR assay was applied. Regarding the original processing steps: A statistical classification framework was built for diagnosing cytomegalovirus status from the catalog of TCR beta chain sequences. TCRdb holds this immuneACCESS table with in-frame rearrangements only. Some clones are missing; in checked studies, unresolved V genes explain under half, and the rest has no known cause. That table gives V, J and clone size, and the DNA gave D and trimming. The table for this sample lists fewer than 150,000 clones; approximately 86% of them were counted only once. The top ten hold around 10% of the sample. At the junction V is shortened by 6 bases and J by 10 bases; bases outside the gene matches: 11. Via the germline V gene (reference sequence), CDR1 is LNHDA and CDR2 SQIVND. Its CDR3 holds 15 amino acids, cysteine through phenylalanine. Solely the CDR3 DNA is kept, with 45 bases framed from the first base.

The donors were included in the validation cohort of 120 subjects, a group kept apart from the roughly 670-subject first cohort. The sequencing input was PBMCs. In this chain, TRBV19 is recombined with TRBJ1-6, with TRBD1 matching 8 junction bases. The TCR sequence derives from a man aged 18 to 29 in good health and CMV-seropositive. The CDR3 protein: CASSPPARGPSPLHF. The nucleotides read TGTGCCAGTAGCCCCCCGGCCAGGGGGCCCTCACCCCTCCACTTT.